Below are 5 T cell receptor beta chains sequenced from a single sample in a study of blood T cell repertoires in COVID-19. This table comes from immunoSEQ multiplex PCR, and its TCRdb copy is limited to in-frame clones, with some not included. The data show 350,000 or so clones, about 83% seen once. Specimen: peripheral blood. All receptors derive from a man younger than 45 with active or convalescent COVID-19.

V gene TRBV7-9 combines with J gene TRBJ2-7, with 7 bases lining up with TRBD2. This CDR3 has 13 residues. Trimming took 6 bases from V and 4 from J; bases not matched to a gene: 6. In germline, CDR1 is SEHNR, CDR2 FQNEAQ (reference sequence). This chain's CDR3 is CASRIREVYEQYF. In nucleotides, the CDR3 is TGTGCCAGCAGAATCCGGGAGGTATACGAGCAGTACTTC.

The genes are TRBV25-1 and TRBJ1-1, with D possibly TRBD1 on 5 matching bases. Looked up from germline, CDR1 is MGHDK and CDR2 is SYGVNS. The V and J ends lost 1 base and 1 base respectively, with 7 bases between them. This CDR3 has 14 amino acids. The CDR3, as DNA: TGTGCCAGCAGTGAATTGCAGGGGAACACTGAAGCTTTCTTT. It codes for CASSELQGNTEAFF. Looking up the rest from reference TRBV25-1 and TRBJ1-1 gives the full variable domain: EADIYQTPRYLVIGTGKKITLECSQTMGHDKMYWYQQDPGMELHLIHYSYGVNSTEKGDLSSESTVSRIRTEHFPLTLESARPSHTSQYLCASSELQGNTEAFFGQGTRLTVV.

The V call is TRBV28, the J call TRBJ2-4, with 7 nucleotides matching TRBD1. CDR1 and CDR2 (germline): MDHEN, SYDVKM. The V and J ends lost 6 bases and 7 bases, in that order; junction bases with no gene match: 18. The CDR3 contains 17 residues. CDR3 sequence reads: CASRPRWDSLKGNIQYF. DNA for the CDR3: TGTGCCAGCAGACCTAGATGGGACAGCTTAAAGGGGAACATTCAGTACTTC.

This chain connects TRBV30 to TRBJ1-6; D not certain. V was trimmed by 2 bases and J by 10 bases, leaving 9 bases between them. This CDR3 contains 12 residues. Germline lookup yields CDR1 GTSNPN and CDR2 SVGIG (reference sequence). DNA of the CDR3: TGTGCCTGGAGTTCCACGGGGTCACCCCTCCACTTT. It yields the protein CAWSSTGSPLHF.

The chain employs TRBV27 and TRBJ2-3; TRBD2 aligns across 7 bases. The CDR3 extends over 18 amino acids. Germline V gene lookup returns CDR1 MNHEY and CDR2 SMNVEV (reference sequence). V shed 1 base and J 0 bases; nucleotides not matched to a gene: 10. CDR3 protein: CASSLWGGAGSSTDTQYF. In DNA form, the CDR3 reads TGTGCCAGCAGTTTATGGGGGGGAGCGGGAAGTAGCACAGATACGCAGTATTTT.